This T cell receptor (beta chain) is drawn from a study of PD-L1 blockade in urothelial cancer (dated by TCRdb to about 2017). Regarding the study in general: Every patient began therapy at some point between 2013 and 2015 and was given atezolizumab 1,200 mg intravenously every 3 weeks. About 90% of the roughly 29 patients were males with bladder-origin urothelial cancer, and about 65% of the roughly 29 reported a prior smoking history. Whole exome sequencing and RNA sequencing of pretreatment tumors were performed alongside TCR sequencing in the same patients. Pretreatment tumor samples, along with matched peripheral blood collected serially before and after atezolizumab treatment, underwent TCR sequencing. Blood samples gave median yields of about 150,000 T cells and over 80,000 unique TCRs, along with a median clonality of around 0.08. Under ten patients achieved durable clinical benefit and 20 did not. Durable clinical benefit was defined as a progression-free survival longer than 6 months, and TCR features were additionally tested against progression-free survival and overall survival. An exploratory multi-omic analysis was conducted of the somatic, immune and clinical correlates of response to PD-L1 blockade with atezolizumab in urothelial cancer. Patients had an ECOG performance status of 0 or 1 and had received between 0 and 3 prior chemotherapy regimens. Around 29 patients had pretreatment blood TCR-seq, about 25 had at least one posttreatment blood collection, and about 25 had tumor TCR-seq. Blood samples were analyzed at two time points: 3 weeks after treatment start (second dose) and 6 weeks after treatment start. The paper's findings and limits, for the study overall: A pretreatment peripheral blood TCR clonality below the median was linked to improved progression-free and overall survival. At 3 weeks after the start of treatment, tumor-associated TCR clones in peripheral blood had expanded more in patients with durable benefit (n of about 20, p = 0.022). Small sample size (n ≈ 29) and many exploratory analyses mean the results are intended to be hypothesis-generating.

The time point label on this specimen signifies: pretreatment peripheral blood. The cohort comprised around 31 patients with locally advanced or metastatic urothelial carcinoma treated at Memorial Sloan Kettering on a trial protocol. Peripheral blood mononuclear cells were collected pretreatment and during treatment, at between 1 and 8 total time points per patient. The Qiagen DNeasy Blood extraction kit was used to purify genomic DNA from total PBMCs and tumor samples. PBMCs were collected pretreatment and during treatment, and were isolated and stored as previously described. Comments on this clone: This receptor's antigen is unknown. Qualities for individual bases were not recorded, and no much larger clone is one base off.

Trimming costs V 6 bases and J 0 bases, and their ends lie 11 bases apart. Via the germline V gene, CDR1 is MGHDK and CDR2 SYGVNS. Including cysteine and phenylalanine, the CDR3 has 14 amino acids. Of all the DNA, just the CDR3 is kept, 42 bases in frame from base 1. Synthetic TCR analog templates were spiked into each PCR to estimate absolute template abundance from read counts. Using the immunoSEQ assay, TCRbeta CDR3 regions were amplified from genomic DNA with bias-controlled V and J gene primers. Sequencing of rearranged TCRbeta segments was done at approximately 20X coverage. Turning to the authors' computational methods: Sequencing errors were corrected by clustering and CDR3s were annotated against IMGT to assign V, D and J genes. Only productive TCRbeta rearrangements were used in downstream analyses, excluding out-of-frame or stop-codon sequences. Clonality was calculated as one minus the Shannon entropy normalized by the log of the number of unique productive sequences. Fisher's exact test with Benjamini-Hochberg correction, at a threshold of adjusted p below 0.01, was used to find clones that differed between time points or between blood and tumor. The clones in this table, taken by TCRdb from immuneACCESS, are in-frame only. Not every clone is retained; where verified, under half of the shortfall comes from an unresolved V gene, and the cause of the rest is unknown. V, J and clone size reflect that table, while D and trimming were determined from the DNA. The sample contains fewer than 80,000 clones, about 76% of them found a single time. Of the sample, 3.2% is held by the ten largest clones.

This receptor was identified in a man in his 70s with urothelial cancer. The sample was PBMCs, taken around atezolizumab (anti-PD-L1) treatment. Recombination connected TRBV25-1 to TRBJ2-5; no D gene call is confident. The CDR3: CASSIPGDQETQYF. The DNA sequence follows: TGTGCCAGCAGCATACCAGGTGACCAAGAGACCCAGTACTTC.